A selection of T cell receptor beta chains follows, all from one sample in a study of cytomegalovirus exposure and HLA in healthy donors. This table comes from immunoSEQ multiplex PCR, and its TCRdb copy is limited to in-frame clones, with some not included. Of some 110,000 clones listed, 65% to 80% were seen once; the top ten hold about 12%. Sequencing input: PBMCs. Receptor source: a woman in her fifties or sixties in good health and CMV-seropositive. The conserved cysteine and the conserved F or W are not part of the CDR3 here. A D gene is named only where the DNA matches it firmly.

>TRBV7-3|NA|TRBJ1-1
ASSSTGYNEAF
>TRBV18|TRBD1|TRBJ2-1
ASSPPRGTGYEQF
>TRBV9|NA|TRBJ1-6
ASSAGQSPLH
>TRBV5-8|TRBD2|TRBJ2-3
ASSLRAGGTDTQY
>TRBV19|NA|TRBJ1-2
ASSRGFQDGYT
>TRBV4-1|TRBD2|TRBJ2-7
ASRGGLAGEIYEQY
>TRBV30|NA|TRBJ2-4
AWSVSGIQY
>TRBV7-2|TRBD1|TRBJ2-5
ASSLGTAQETQY
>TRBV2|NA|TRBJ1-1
ASSEVRGTEAF
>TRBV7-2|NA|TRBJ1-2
ASSQDGSYGYT
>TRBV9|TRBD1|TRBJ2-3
ASSRTGFSDTQY
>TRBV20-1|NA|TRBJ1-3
SARQGNTIY
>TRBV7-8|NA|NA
ASSFLGRTTYEQY
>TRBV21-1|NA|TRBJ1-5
ASSKKGVVTQH
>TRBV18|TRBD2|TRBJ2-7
ASSPTLAGGSYEQY
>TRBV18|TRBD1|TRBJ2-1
ASSQNPQGAYNEQF
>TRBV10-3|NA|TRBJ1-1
AISDRGTEAF
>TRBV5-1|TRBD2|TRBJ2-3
ASSSLAGGQADTQY
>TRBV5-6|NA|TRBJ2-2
ASSFSTVAGQATGELF
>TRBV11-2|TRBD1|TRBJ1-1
ASSSNRGLGTEAF
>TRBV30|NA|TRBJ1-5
ACDIGGNQPQH
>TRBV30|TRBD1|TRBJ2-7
AWVAGTGPHEQY
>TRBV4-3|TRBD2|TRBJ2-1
ASSHRGLAYNEQF
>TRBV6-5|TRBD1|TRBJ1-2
ASSLPGQGSGGYT
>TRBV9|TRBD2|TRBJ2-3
ASSAGLAGASTDTQY
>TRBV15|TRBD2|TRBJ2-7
ATSNQRESYEQY
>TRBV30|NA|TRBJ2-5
AWSVVQMQETQY